The rows below give T cell receptor beta chains drawn from one sample of a study of human T cells and chemical hapten exposure. TCRdb itself ran the 5' RACE reads through MiXCR, one entry per CDR3 protein. The profile shows around 140,000 distinct CDR3 sequences, roughly 4% of them singletons. Receptor source: a female donor in good health. CDR3s include the opening cysteine and the closing phenylalanine or tryptophan. The D gene is left open where the match is weak.

D gene: TRBD1
V gene: TRBV7-6
J gene: TRBJ1-3
CDR3 protein: CASSLVPGQPNSGNTIYF

D gene: .
V gene: TRBV5-1
J gene: TRBJ2-7
CDR3 protein: CASSRDSYYEQYF

D gene: .
V gene: TRBV29-1
J gene: TRBJ1-1
CDR3 protein: CSVRAETNTEAFF

D gene: .
V gene: TRBV9
J gene: TRBJ1-1
CDR3 protein: CASSIQQSTEAFF

D gene: .
V gene: TRBV7-2
J gene: TRBJ2-1
CDR3 protein: CASSLAGASYNEQFF

D gene: .
V gene: TRBV6-1
J gene: TRBJ1-1
CDR3 protein: CASSEYWVFF

D gene: .
V gene: TRBV23-1
J gene: TRBJ2-4
CDR3 protein: CASSQSKGHLAKNIQYF

D gene: .
V gene: TRBV20-1
J gene: TRBJ1-1
CDR3 protein: CSARMMNTEAFF

D gene: .
V gene: TRBV5-5
J gene: TRBJ1-6
CDR3 protein: CASSSGLNNSPLHF

D gene: TRBD2
V gene: TRBV29-1
J gene: TRBJ2-1
CDR3 protein: CSATGTSGTEQFF

D gene: TRBD1
V gene: TRBV6-5
J gene: TRBJ1-2
CDR3 protein: CASSYKHGQGYYGYTF

D gene: TRBD1
V gene: TRBV7-2
J gene: TRBJ1-1
CDR3 protein: CASSPQGASEAFF

D gene: .
V gene: TRBV7-3
J gene: TRBJ2-1
CDR3 protein: CASSLRGDLYNEQFF

D gene: .
V gene: TRBV20-1
J gene: TRBJ2-7
CDR3 protein: CSAIPRGLGMREQYF

D gene: TRBD1
V gene: TRBV7-9
J gene: TRBJ2-7
CDR3 protein: CASSRPGQSYEQYF

D gene: .
V gene: TRBV5-1
J gene: TRBJ2-2
CDR3 protein: CASSPHRDFSTGELFF

D gene: .
V gene: TRBV28
J gene: TRBJ1-5
CDR3 protein: CASSSTGTSQPQHF

D gene: .
V gene: TRBV7-2
J gene: TRBJ2-1
CDR3 protein: CATGERIGEQFF

D gene: .
V gene: TRBV14
J gene: TRBJ1-1
CDR3 protein: CASSPRNTEAFF

D gene: .
V gene: TRBV27
J gene: TRBJ2-5
CDR3 protein: CASITNDQETQYF

D gene: TRBD1
V gene: TRBV7-8
J gene: TRBJ2-2
CDR3 protein: CASSRRRDRAGELFF

D gene: .
V gene: TRBV20-1
J gene: TRBJ1-4
CDR3 protein: CSARDPGGATNEKLFF

D gene: .
V gene: TRBV15
J gene: TRBJ1-1
CDR3 protein: CATSSGLTGLRAEAFF

D gene: TRBD1
V gene: TRBV20-1
J gene: TRBJ2-2
CDR3 protein: CSARDRGLRELFF

D gene: .
V gene: TRBV7-7
J gene: TRBJ2-1
CDR3 protein: CASSLDGQYNEQFF

D gene: .
V gene: TRBV6-5
J gene: TRBJ2-1
CDR3 protein: CASSYSGGGRYNEQFF

D gene: TRBD1
V gene: TRBV10-3
J gene: TRBJ1-1
CDR3 protein: CAISESGGQGPTEAFF

D gene: .
V gene: TRBV10-3
J gene: TRBJ1-2
CDR3 protein: CAISEMSGYTF

D gene: .
V gene: TRBV11-2
J gene: TRBJ1-6
CDR3 protein: CASSFSIVSPLHF

D gene: TRBD2
V gene: TRBV6-5
J gene: TRBJ2-7
CDR3 protein: CASRRHWEGESYEQYF

D gene: TRBD1
V gene: TRBV6-5
J gene: TRBJ1-1
CDR3 protein: CASSYRDSMNTEAFF

D gene: TRBD1
V gene: TRBV2
J gene: TRBJ1-6
CDR3 protein: CASSRDRATSPLHF

D gene: .
V gene: TRBV5-1
J gene: TRBJ2-7
CDR3 protein: CASSPEGSPYEQYF

D gene: .
V gene: TRBV28
J gene: TRBJ1-2
CDR3 protein: CASSLFRQASTF

D gene: .
V gene: TRBV27
J gene: TRBJ2-3
CDR3 protein: CASSFAGPTDTQYF

D gene: TRBD2
V gene: TRBV9
J gene: TRBJ2-1
CDR3 protein: CAETIWSGDNEQFF

D gene: .
V gene: TRBV29-1
J gene: TRBJ2-5
CDR3 protein: CSVLTSQETQYF

D gene: .
V gene: TRBV12-3/TRBV12-4
J gene: TRBJ2-7
CDR3 protein: CASSLWGKVIPYEQYF

D gene: TRBD1
V gene: TRBV6-1
J gene: TRBJ1-5
CDR3 protein: CASSGAGQGAGWGNQPQHF

D gene: TRBD2
V gene: TRBV4-2
J gene: TRBJ2-5
CDR3 protein: CASSQDLAGGRETQYF

D gene: .
V gene: TRBV6-2/TRBV6-3
J gene: TRBJ2-3
CDR3 protein: CASSYDSGDTQYF

D gene: .
V gene: TRBV19
J gene: TRBJ2-6
CDR3 protein: CASSIVRDITFSGANVLTF

D gene: .
V gene: TRBV14
J gene: TRBJ1-1
CDR3 protein: CASSQIRGGTEAFF

D gene: .
V gene: TRBV7-9
J gene: TRBJ1-2
CDR3 protein: CASSLGRPGYTF

D gene: .
V gene: TRBV13
J gene: TRBJ2-1
CDR3 protein: CASSLYGGYNEQFF